This TCR beta chain was sequenced during a study of long-term antiretroviral therapy in people with HIV (dated by TCRdb to between 2021 and 2023). For the wider study: The earliest samples were collected approximately a decade before the 2015 WHO recommendation for immediate ART, a period when ART was typically delayed until CD4 counts fell. Whether ART initiation and durable HIV suppression were associated with changes in peripheral blood TRB repertoire composition and diversity was tested in a retrospective serial study. The cohort contributed about 200 cryopreserved PBMC samples from 30 to 35 adults with confirmed HIV infection, collected serially over a mean of about six years (range 1-12). Of the roughly 31 participants with HIV, eleven were female. Test extractions of a monoclonal T-cell line alongside approximately 36 polyclonal samples showed no cross-contamination during QIAcube processing.

The research as a whole found: Owing to limited PBMC availability, only the TCR beta chain was sequenced, without alpha chain pairing. The repertoire was dominated across all time points by expanded TRB clones identified before ART initiation, although this dominance was seen to fluctuate and to decrease in many PLHIV after ART. Starting ART was linked to a significant rise in TRB diversity, yet even after long-term ART the diversity remained significantly lower than in transplant donor controls. Inferences about post-ART repertoire changes were limited because no data were available on ART adherence, viral resistance or therapy changes. Because pre-ART samples had limited cell numbers, profiling was done on unsorted PBMC rather than on sorted CD4+ and CD8+ T cells. The samples were dated from about 2003 to 2017, and the ART regimens that were used may be less effective than current ART regimens. Narrower CDR3 length ranges were observed in HIV repertoires than in controls, and an antigen-experienced repertoire with only a slight naive shift after ART was suggested by the network structure.

A word on this clone: Its antigen is currently not known. Base qualities are not provided; no much larger clone lies one nucleotide away.

The CDR3 runs 15 residues from the cysteine to the phenylalanine. The retained sequence is limited to the CDR3, 45 bases, with the frame set at the first base. In the germline V gene, CDR1 corresponds to SNHLY and CDR2 to FYNNEI. Trimming costs V 3 bases and J 4 bases, and their ends lie 15 bases apart. The immunoSEQ hsTCRB v3.0 assay was used at survey level resolution to sequence the TRB variable region. The targeted TRB sequencing depth was roughly 40,000-55,000 T-cell genomes per sample. An Illumina MiSeq with a v3 150-cycle kit was used to sequence the pooled TRB libraries. The study's own analysis went as follows. Repertoire analysis was performed in R inside a reproducible Nextflow workflow that covered QC, data transformation and analysis. LymphoSeq2, an R package for exploring AIRR-Seq data, was used to implement custom analyses. Four samples that yielded fewer than 5000 total TRB sequences were excluded, so that 150 to 200 HIV repertoires were analyzed. Among the roughly 200 retained HIV repertoires, 55 to 65 were collected before ART initiation and roughly 130 were collected after ART initiation. Repertoires were downsampled to 5000 TRB nucleotide sequences, and summary statistics were averaged over 100 downsampling iterations. Only TRB sequences with CDR3 regions of at least seven amino acids were retained for analysis. Diversity was measured with a Shannon entropy-derived clonality score and the Gini coefficient. Repertoire networks linked the top 5000 CDR3 amino acid sequences whenever two sequences differed by an edit distance of one. GLIPH2 predicted antigen specificity groups and MHC restriction for TRB CDR3 amino acid sequences. To flag known CMV, EBV, HIV or tissue antigen associations, CDR3 amino acid sequences were matched against VDJdb and McPAS-TCR. Pre-ART, post-ART and control groups were compared with Wilcoxon signed-rank tests and Holm-Bonferroni correction. TCRdb's version of the immuneACCESS table is confined to in-frame rearrangements and falls short of the full clone set. An unresolved V gene accounts for under half of the shortfall where checked; the remainder is of unknown origin. Clone size and V and J calls were adopted from that table, with D and trimming inferred from the DNA. In all, the sample holds around 30,000 clones, and roughly 93% of those were seen once. The ten largest make up 10% of the sample.

To be included, a participant needed at least one PBMC sample from before ART initiation plus at least two post-ART samples. Every participant with HIV received treatment in the United States of America. Cryopreserved samples of 1-10 million PBMC were thawed and washed before DNA extraction. At the time of the earliest PBMC sample, participants with HIV were aged between about 20 and 54 years. Per participant, PBMC samples came from 1-4 timepoints prior to ART initiation and 2-8 timepoints following ART initiation, for a median of 7 samples. For every participant, serial HIV viral load, CD4+ T-cell count, ART history and demographic data were obtained. Genomic DNA was extracted from unsorted PBMC with a Qiagen kit on a QIAcube, with processing performed in batches of 12 samples.

Rearrangement joined TRBV2 to TRBJ2-5, and possibly TRBD2, on 5 matching bases. This receptor was obtained from a man aged 40-50 years with HIV. Sequenced here: unsorted PBMCs, sampled 6.2 years after starting antiretroviral therapy. CDR3 loop: CASSEGGLGRETQYF. Here is the DNA: TGTGCCAGCAGTGAGGGCGGGCTCGGTCGAGAGACCCAGTACTTC.